Given below is one T cell receptor beta chain in context. The protocol was immunoSEQ multiplex PCR, while the TCRdb copy is restricted to in-frame clones and leaves out a portion. The table shows some 150,000 clones, with about 85% occurring only once. The germline V and J ends were trimmed by 6 bases and 0 bases, with 14 bases remaining between them. The CDR3 has 16 residues. Germline values: CDR1 MNHEY, CDR2 SMNVEV (reference sequence). These data come from a study of blood T cell repertoires in COVID-19. Across the study: Sample material is recorded as cDNA or gDNA derived from T cells, B-cell-depleted T cells, or PBMCs.

Material: peripheral blood. The J gene is TRBJ1-4, the V gene TRBV27; D remains unclear. This clonotype originated in a man aged 35 to 55 with acute or convalescent COVID-19. CDR3 DNA sequence: TGTGCCAGCAGAAAAGTGAGAGTTGCAACTAATGAAAAACTGTTTTTT. Translated, it gives CASRKVRVATNEKLFF.